Listed below are T cell receptor beta chains from one sample, sequenced in a study of cytomegalovirus exposure and HLA in healthy donors. Sequencing used immunoSEQ multiplex PCR; TCRdb keeps in-frame clones, though not all of them. The data contain around 150,000 clones, 80% to 85% of them singletons. Material for sequencing was PBMCs. These receptors were collected from a human donor in good health. Each CDR3 is given with its conserved first and last residue. The D gene is left open where the match is weak. A clone size is listed for some rows: how often the clone was seen (once, few, many), or a class if it is expanded.

TRBV9	.	TRBJ1-2	once	13	CASIGGSDYGYTF	TGTGCCAGCATAGGGGGATCGGACTATGGCTACACCTTC
TRBV13	.	TRBJ2-2	.	15	CASSSTGKNTGELFF	TGTGCCAGCAGCTCCACAGGGAAGAACACCGGGGAGCTGTTTTTT
TRBV15	.	TRBJ2-7	.	17	CATSISGGGWGTYEQYF	TGTGCCACCAGCATTTCGGGGGGCGGATGGGGGACCTACGAGCAGTACTTC
TRBV5-8	.	TRBJ1-5	.	14	CASSLPRRNQPQHF	TGTGCCAGCAGCTTGCCCCGGAGGAATCAGCCCCAGCATTTT
TRBV30	TRBD2	TRBJ2-7	.	12	CAGAGGPHEQYF	TGTGCCGGAGCGGGGGGGCCCCACGAGCAGTACTTC
TRBV5-1	.	TRBJ1-4	.	12	CASSPQGEKLFF	TGCGCCAGCAGCCCTCAGGGAGAAAAACTGTTTTTT
TRBV18	TRBD1	TRBJ1-2	.	16	CASSPLGQGGDYGYTF	TGTGCCAGCTCACCACTCGGACAGGGTGGCGACTATGGCTACACCTTC
TRBV19	TRBD1	TRBJ1-2	.	16	CASSIYGTGARYGYTF	TGTGCCAGTAGTATATACGGGACAGGGGCCCGTTATGGCTACACCTTC
TRBV7-2	TRBD1	TRBJ2-3	.	14	CASRRGQGTDTQYF	TGTGCCAGCAGGCGAGGACAGGGAACAGATACGCAGTATTTT
TRBV25-1	.	TRBJ1-6	.	16	CASSEYTVPVGSPLHF	TGTGCCAGCAGTGAATATACGGTCCCGGTCGGTTCACCCCTCCACTTT
TRBV7-2	TRBD2	TRBJ2-7	.	16	CASSLVGTSGVYEQYF	TGTGCCAGCAGCTTAGTAGGAACTAGCGGGGTTTACGAGCAGTACTTC
TRBV13	.	TRBJ1-1	.	17	CASSPSQAVEMNTEAFF	TGTGCCAGCAGCCCAAGTCAGGCTGTCGAGATGAACACTGAAGCTTTCTTT
TRBV4-2	TRBD2	TRBJ2-2	.	17	CASSRDSGGARAGELFF	TGTGCCAGCAGCCGAGATAGCGGGGGGGCCCGAGCCGGGGAGCTGTTTTTT
TRBV2	.	TRBJ1-3	.	17	CASSPAPGGERGNTIYF	TGTGCCAGCAGCCCCGCCCCGGGGGGCGAACGTGGAAACACCATATATTTT
TRBV9	TRBD1	TRBJ1-2	.	14	CASSVRGQGLGYTF	TGTGCCAGCAGCGTGAGGGGACAGGGTCTTGGCTACACCTTC
TRBV19	.	TRBJ1-5	.	14	CASKGGGGNQPQHF	TGTGCCAGTAAGGGGGGGGGTGGCAATCAGCCCCAGCATTTT
TRBV6-5	TRBD2	TRBJ2-2	.	15	CASSTGGPNTGELFF	TGTGCCAGCAGTACGGGGGGACCGAACACCGGGGAGCTGTTTTTT
TRBV25-1	.	TRBJ2-7	.	12	CASSENSYEQYF	TGTGCCAGCAGTGAAAATAGCTACGAGCAGTACTTC
TRBV5-1	TRBD2	TRBJ2-3	.	16	CASSLGTSVRTDTQYF	TGCGCCAGCAGCCTTGGGACTAGCGTTAGGACAGATACGCAGTATTTT
TRBV6-5	TRBD1	TRBJ1-2	.	15	CASSSTSDREDGYTF	TGTGCCAGCAGCTCCACAAGCGACAGGGAGGATGGCTACACCTTC
TRBV13	TRBD1	TRBJ1-4	.	16	CASSFLTQGAHEKLFF	TGTGCCAGCAGCTTCTTGACACAGGGGGCCCATGAAAAACTGTTTTTT
TRBV27	.	TRBJ2-1	.	13	CASTGGSYNEQFF	TGTGCCAGCACAGGGGGGTCCTACAATGAGCAGTTCTTC
TRBV18	TRBD2	TRBJ2-2	.	17	CASSQRTSGGDTGELFF	TGTGCCAGCTCACAACGGACTAGCGGGGGAGATACCGGGGAGCTGTTTTTT
TRBV7-9	TRBD1	TRBJ2-2	.	17	CASSRGTGGTNTGELFF	TGTGCCAGCAGCCGCGGGACAGGGGGCACGAACACCGGGGAGCTGTTTTTT
TRBV2	.	TRBJ1-1	.	12	CASPLKKTEAFF	TGTGCCAGCCCCCTAAAAAAGACTGAAGCTTTCTTT
TRBV2	TRBD1	TRBJ1-5	.	14	CASSEIQGVQPQHF	TGTGCCAGCAGTGAAATACAGGGGGTTCAGCCCCAGCATTTT